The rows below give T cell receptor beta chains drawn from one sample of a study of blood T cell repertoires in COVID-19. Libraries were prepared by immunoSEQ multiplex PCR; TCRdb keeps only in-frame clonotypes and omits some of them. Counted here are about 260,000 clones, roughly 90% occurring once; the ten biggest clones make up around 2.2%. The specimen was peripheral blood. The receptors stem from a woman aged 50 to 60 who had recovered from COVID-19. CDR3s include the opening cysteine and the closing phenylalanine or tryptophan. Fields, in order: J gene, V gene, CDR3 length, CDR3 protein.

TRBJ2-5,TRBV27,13,CASSLQGRETQYF
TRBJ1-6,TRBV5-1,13,CASSLGMSSPLHF
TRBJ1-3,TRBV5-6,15,CASSLVSGSGNTIYF
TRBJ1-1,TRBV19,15,CASSIQQGKGTEAFF
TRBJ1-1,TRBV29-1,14,CSVSGQGSNTEAFF
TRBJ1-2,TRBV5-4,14,CASSLLSGAYGYTF
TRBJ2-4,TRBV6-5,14,CARTTGVSKNIQYF
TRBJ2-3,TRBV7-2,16,CASSLGGTSGGPPRSF
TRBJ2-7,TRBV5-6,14,CASSSSGTGTTQYF
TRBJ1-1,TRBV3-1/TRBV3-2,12,CASSQDRDRAFF
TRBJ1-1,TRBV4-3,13,CASSPGGRTEAFF
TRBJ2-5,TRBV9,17,CASSAKKDIWYQETQYF
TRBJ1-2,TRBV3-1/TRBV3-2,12,CASSQWGWGYTF
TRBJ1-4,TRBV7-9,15,CASSPEQVLNEKLFF
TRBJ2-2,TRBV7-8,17,CASSFSGGGLNTGELFF
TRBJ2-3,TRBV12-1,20,CASSYRRTSGGPRGTDTQYF
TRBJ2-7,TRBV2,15,CASSVPGGRWYEQYF
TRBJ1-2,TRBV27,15,CASSLSSGLNYGYTF
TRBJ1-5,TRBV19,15,CASTPLLRQNQPQHF
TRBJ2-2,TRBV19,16,CASSIGRVVGPGELFF
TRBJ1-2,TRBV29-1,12,CSVGDRNYGYTF
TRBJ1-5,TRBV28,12,CASSLSGQPQHF
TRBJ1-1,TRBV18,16,CASSPYEWRQGAEAFF
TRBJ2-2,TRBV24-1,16,CATSDFSLRDTGELFF
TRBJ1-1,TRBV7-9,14,CASSSPVRNTEAFF
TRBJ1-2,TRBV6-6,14,CASTKTTANYGYTF
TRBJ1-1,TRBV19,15,CASSIDLEYHTEAFF
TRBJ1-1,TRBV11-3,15,CASSPSGRSNTEAFF